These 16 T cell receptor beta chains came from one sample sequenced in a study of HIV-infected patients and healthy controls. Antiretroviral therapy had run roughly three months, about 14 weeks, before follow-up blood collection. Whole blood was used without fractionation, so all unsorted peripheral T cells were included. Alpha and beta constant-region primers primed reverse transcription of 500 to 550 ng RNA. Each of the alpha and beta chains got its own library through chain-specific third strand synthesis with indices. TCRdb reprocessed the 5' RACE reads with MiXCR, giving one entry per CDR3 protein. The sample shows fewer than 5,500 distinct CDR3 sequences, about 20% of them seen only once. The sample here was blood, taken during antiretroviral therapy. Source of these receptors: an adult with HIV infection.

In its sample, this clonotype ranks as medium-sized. CDR3 sequence (DNA): TGTGCCAGCAGCTTGGACAGTCGGGGAGCTTTCTTT. Amino acids: CASSLDSRGAFF. The rearrangement links TRBV5-4 to TRBJ1-1; D not certain. This CDR3 has 12 amino acids. Looked up from germline, CDR1 is SGHNT and CDR2 is YYREEE (reference sequence). V lost 0 bases to trimming and J lost 10 bases, with 10 bases between them.

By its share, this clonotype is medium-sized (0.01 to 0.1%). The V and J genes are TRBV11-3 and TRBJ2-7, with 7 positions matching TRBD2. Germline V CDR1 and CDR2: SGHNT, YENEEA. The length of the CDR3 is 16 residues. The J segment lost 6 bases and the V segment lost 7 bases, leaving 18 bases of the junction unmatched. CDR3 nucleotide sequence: TGTGCCAGCACCCTGGGAGGGTGGGAGACCTTTACCGAGCAGTACTTC. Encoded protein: CASTLGGWETFTEQYF.

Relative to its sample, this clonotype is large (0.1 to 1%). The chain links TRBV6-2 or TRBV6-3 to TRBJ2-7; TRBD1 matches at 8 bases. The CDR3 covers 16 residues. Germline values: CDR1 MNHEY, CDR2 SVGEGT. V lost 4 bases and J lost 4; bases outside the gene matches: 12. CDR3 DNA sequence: TGTGCCAGCAGTTCCTATCCGGACAGGGTGGAGTACGAGCAGTACTTC. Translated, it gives CASSSYPDRVEYEQYF.

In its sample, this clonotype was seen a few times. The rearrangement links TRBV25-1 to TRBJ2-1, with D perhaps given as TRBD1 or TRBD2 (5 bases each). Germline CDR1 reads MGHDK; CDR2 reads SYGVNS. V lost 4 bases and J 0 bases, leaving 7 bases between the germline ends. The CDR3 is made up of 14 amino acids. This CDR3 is CASSGGSSYNEQFF. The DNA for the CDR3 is TGTGCCAGCAGTGGGGGGAGCTCCTACAATGAGCAGTTCTTC.

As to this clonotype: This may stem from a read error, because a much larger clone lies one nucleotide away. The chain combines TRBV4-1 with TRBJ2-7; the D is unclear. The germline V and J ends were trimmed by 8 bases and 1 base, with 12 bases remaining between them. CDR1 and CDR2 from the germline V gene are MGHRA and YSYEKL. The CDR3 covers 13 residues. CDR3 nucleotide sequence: TGCGCCAGCCCGCTACTGTGGTCCTACGAGCAGTACTTC. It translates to CASPLLWSYEQYF.

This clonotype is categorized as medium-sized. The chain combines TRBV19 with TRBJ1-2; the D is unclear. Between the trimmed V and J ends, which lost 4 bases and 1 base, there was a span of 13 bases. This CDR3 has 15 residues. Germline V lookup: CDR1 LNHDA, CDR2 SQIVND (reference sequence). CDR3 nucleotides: TGTGCCAGTAGTACAGGCGGCAGCTATAACTATGGCTACACCTTC. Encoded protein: CASSTGGSYNYGYTF.

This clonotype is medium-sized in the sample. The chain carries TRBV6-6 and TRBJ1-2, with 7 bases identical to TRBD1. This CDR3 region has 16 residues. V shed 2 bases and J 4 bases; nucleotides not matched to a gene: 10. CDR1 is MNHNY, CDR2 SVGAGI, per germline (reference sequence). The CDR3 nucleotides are TGTGCCAGCAGTTACGGGGGTAGGGGGCCTAGCTATGGCTACACCTTC. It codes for CASSYGGRGPSYGYTF.

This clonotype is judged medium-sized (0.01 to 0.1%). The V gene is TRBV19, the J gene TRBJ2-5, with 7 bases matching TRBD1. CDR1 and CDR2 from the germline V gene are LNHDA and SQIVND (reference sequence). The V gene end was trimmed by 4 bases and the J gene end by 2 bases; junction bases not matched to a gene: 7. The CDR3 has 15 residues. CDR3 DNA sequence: TGTGCCAGTAGTACCGGGACAGCGAGACAAGAGACCCAGTACTTC. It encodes CASSTGTARQETQYF.

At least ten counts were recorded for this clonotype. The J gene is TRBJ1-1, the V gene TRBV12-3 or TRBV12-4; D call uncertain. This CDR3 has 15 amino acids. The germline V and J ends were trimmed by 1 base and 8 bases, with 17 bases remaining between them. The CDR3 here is CASSLGQSRKVEAFF. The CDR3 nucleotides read TGTGCCAGCAGTTTAGGGCAGAGCCGAAAGGTCGAAGCTTTCTTT.

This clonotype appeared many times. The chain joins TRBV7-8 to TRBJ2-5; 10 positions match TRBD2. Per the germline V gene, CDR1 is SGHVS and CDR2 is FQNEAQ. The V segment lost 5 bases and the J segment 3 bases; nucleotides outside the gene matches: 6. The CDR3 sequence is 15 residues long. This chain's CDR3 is CASSRGTSAKETQYF. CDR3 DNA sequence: TGTGCCAGCAGCCGAGGGACTAGCGCGAAAGAGACCCAGTACTTC. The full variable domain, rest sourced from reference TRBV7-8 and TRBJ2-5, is GAGVSQSPRYKVAKRGQDVALRCDPISGHVSLFWYQQALGQGPEFLTYFQNEAQLDKSGLPSDRFFAERPEGSVSTLKIQRTQQEDSAVYLCASSRGTSAKETQYFGPGTRLLVL.

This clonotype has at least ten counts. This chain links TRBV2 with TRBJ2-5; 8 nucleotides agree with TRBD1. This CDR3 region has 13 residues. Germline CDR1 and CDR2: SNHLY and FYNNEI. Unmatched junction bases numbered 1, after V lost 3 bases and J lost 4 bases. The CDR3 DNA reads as TGTGCCAGCAGTGACGGGACAGGAGAGACCCAGTACTTC. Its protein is CASSDGTGETQYF. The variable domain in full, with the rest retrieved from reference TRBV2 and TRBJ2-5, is EPEVTQTPSHQVTQMGQEVILRCVPISNHLYFYWYRQILGQKVEFLVSFYNNEISEKSEIFDDQFSVERPDGSNFTLKIRSTKLEDSAMYFCASSDGTGETQYFGPGTRLLVL.

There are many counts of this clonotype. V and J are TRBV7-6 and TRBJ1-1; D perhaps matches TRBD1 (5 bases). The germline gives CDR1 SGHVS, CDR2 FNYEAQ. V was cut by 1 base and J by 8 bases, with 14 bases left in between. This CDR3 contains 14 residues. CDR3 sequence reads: CASSLEGSGREAFF. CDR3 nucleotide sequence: TGTGCCAGCAGCTTAGAAGGGTCAGGGAGGGAAGCTTTCTTT.

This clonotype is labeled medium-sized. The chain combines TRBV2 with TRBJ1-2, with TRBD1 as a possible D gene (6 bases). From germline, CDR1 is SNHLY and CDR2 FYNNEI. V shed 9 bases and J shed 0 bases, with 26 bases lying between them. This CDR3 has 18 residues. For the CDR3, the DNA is TGTGCCAGTCAAGGACAAGAAATAAAACAGGGATCTAACTATGGCTACACCTTC. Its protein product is CASQGQEIKQGSNYGYTF.

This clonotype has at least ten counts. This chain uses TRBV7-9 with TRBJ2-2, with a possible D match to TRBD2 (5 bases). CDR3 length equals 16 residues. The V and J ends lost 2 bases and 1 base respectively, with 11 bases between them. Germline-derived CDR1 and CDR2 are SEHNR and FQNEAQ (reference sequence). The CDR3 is CASSLRTGLNTGELFF. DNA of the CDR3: TGTGCCAGCAGCTTAAGGACGGGATTGAACACCGGGGAGCTGTTTTTT.

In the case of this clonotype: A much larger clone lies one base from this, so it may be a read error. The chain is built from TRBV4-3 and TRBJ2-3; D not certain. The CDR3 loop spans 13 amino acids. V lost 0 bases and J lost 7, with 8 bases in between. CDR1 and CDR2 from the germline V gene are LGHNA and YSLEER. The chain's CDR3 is CASSQDIGNTQYF. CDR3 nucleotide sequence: TGCGCCAGCAGCCAAGATATTGGAAATACGCAGTATTTT.

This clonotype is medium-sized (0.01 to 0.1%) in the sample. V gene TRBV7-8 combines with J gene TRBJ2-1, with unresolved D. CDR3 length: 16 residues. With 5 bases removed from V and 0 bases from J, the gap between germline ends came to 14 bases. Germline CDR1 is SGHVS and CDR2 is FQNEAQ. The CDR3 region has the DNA TGTGCCAGCAGCCCAAGGGCTTCGGGCTCCTACAATGAGCAGTTCTTC. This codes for CASSPRASGSYNEQFF.